This entry features one TCR beta chain sequence. In this sample, this clonotype turned up a few times. Its antigen is still unknown. Base qualities are not at hand, and no much larger clone is one base apart. Taken from the germline V gene, the CDR1 and CDR2 loops are MNHEY and SVGEGT. Unmatched junction bases come to 8, with V trimmed by 8 bases and J by 5 bases. From its cysteine to its phenylalanine, the CDR3 spans 13 amino acids. Only the CDR3 DNA stays, 39 bases, in frame from base 1. This specimen comes from a study of identical twins (dated by TCRdb to between 2015 and 2016). Notes on the research overall: To test whether fetal clonotypes persist, the study used deep sequencing on TCR alpha and beta repertoires from monozygotic twins, unrelated adults of various ages, and cord blood. Replicate twin experiments were performed at different times using different library preparation protocols to rule out contamination.

Receptor libraries were prepared by 5' RACE. Sequencing took place on an Illumina HiSeq 2000. A universal primer binding site was introduced by template switching, and a unique molecular identifier was present in the final cDNA, enabling accurate counting of TCR cDNA molecules. Specific primers in the conserved constant-segment region were used to synthesize first-strand cDNA for the TCR alpha and beta chains. Each cDNA library was double barcoded, with a SMART-Mk sample barcode plus Illumina barcodes, to control for contamination. TruSeq adapter sequences along with Illumina sample barcodes were introduced in two successive PCR steps. Sequencing of the TCR alpha and beta cDNA libraries was done on the Illumina HiSeq platform using custom primers. Per the source publication's procedure: MiGEC processed the raw reads to extract unique molecular identifiers, while MiXCR was used to determine the CDR3 positions. Recombination models were inferred per individual with the repgenHMM and IGoR tools using an EM algorithm. The tcR package in R was used for shared clonotype analysis, with sharing normalized by the product of cloneset sizes. Out-of-frame nonproductive sequences were analyzed to study raw recombination free of thymic and clonal selection effects. TCRdb reran the public reads through fastp at Q25 and MiXCR, keeping productive beta chains. Under each unique CDR3 protein, matching rows form one entry showing the most common genes and DNA. These V and J calls are TCRdb output, not the study's own analysis. The sample table contains about 790,000 distinct CDR3 sequences; only one count was recorded for roughly 18% of them. Less than 15% of the sample rests with the top ten.

Every donor was a healthy Caucasian. The twin cohort consisted of three pairs of female monozygotic twins, all aged roughly 18 to 30 years. The RNA used for TCR libraries was isolated from peripheral blood mononuclear cells. Points the paper makes about the study in general: Because the same donors could not be followed over many years, the conclusions depended on cross-sectional statistical analysis. A weaker excess of twin sharing was found in beta out-of-frame sequences because the signal-to-noise ratio was lowered by fewer shared sequences. Compared with coincidental sharing between unrelated individuals, an excess of low generation-probability sequences was observed among out-of-frame TCR alpha sequences shared between twins. Abundant cord blood beta clonotypes carried fewer insertions; young adult naive repertoires showed a weaker similar trend, while memory repertoires showed none. Recombination models systematically underestimated out-of-frame TCR alpha sharing in monozygotic twins but agreed with sharing between unrelated individuals. Zero-insertion analyses could be partly confounded by invariant T cells such as MAIT and iNKT, although diverse VJ usage argued against such confounding for most clonotypes.

These sequences were also reported in another study, on T cells expressing NK-cell markers. In that second paper, the authors write: In sorted CD3+CD56+NKG2C+, CD3+CD56+NKG2C- and CD3+CD56-NKG2C+ T-cell subsets from several donors, TCR beta-chain repertoires were profiled. Among the eight sequenced donors, seven were HCMV-seropositive and one was HCMV-seronegative. In several experiments an anti-gammadeltaTCR antibody was added to restrict sorting to alphabetaTCR-expressing T cells. In more than five donors, the dominant CD3+CD56+NKG2C+ clonotypes were found to rank among the top 10 CD8+ clonotypes and to make up about 1.0-7.5% of CD8+ T cells. Those dominant clonotypes were again the most abundant among CD3+CD56-NKG2C+ cells in a handful of donors, at about 25-60.1%. Whether the expanded NKG2C-expressing T cell clones were specific for HCMV antigens remained unclear. Randomly selected healthy volunteers, three men and five women, were used as the eight sequenced donors. A commercial ELISA kit detecting HCMV-specific IgG in serum was used to determine HCMV serostatus. Bulk peripheral blood T-cell repertoires were additionally sequenced from unsorted PBMC for about 6 donors. MIGEC was used to demultiplex reads and group reads by UMI, and MiTCR was used to assemble and quantify clonotypes. To exclude erroneous sequences, any TCR cDNA sequence not supported by at least two reads was discarded. The tcR package was used for downstream repertoire analysis, with clonotypes matched between fractions based on CDR3 nucleotide sequence plus V segment. VDJmatch was used to annotate antigen specificity against VDJdb, with one amino acid substitution allowed in CDR3.

The receptor chain draws on TRBV6-2 or TRBV6-3 and TRBJ2-5; 7 bases in the junction line up with TRBD1. This receptor was identified in a young woman in good health. The sample taken for sequencing was PBMCs. The sequence in DNA is TGTGCCAGCTCGTGGACAGGTTGGGAGACCCAGTACTTC. The resulting protein is CASSWTGWETQYF.